Here is one TCR beta chain with its context. Its antigen remains unidentified. The second PCR ran about 6 to 12 cycles with a sample-barcoded 5' primer and J-beta primers. A tag from a template-switch adaptor with 12 random nucleotides marked each cDNA molecule. TCRdb analysed the 5' RACE reads with MiXCR anew, one entry per CDR3 protein. The table includes roughly 1,500,000 distinct CDR3 sequences, almost 35% detected once. This sample is drawn from a study of blood T cells in healthy people across ages. General study results and limits: Diversity figures derived from one million T cells were judged to underestimate the true value.

The source is a woman younger than 45 in good health. Sample: blood.

The CDR3 DNA is TGTGCCAGCAGTGGAACAGGGGGCTGGGGGGAGACCCAGTACTTC. Its translation is CASSGTGGWGETQYF. The J gene is TRBJ2-5, the V gene TRBV6-1; 9 bases fit TRBD1. Germline V gene sequence: CDR1 MNHNS, CDR2 SASEGT. The V segment lost 4 bases and the J segment 5 bases; nucleotides outside the gene matches: 8. The CDR3 is made up of 15 amino acids.